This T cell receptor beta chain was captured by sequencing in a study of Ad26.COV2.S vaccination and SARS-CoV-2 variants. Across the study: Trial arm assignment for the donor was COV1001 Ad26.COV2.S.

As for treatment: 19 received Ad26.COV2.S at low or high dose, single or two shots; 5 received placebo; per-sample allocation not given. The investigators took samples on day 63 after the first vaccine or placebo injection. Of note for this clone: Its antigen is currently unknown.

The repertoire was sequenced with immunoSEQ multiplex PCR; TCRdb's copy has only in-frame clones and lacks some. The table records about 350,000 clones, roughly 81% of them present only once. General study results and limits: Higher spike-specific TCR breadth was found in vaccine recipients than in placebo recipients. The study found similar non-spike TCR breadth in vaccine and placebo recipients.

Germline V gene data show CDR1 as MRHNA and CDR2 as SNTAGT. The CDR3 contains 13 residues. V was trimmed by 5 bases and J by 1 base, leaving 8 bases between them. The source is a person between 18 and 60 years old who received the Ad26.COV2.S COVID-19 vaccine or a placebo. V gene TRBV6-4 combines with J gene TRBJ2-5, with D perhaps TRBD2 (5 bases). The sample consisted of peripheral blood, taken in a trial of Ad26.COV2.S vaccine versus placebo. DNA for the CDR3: TGTGCCAGCAGTAGCGGACCCCAAGAGACCCAGTACTTC. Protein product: CASSSGPQETQYF.